The 5 T cell receptor beta chains below all came from one sample that was sequenced in a study of T cells of healthy individuals. MiXCR, run by TCRdb on the 5' RACE reads, gives a single entry per CDR3 protein. The repertoire includes roughly 87,000 distinct CDR3 sequences, 17% of them detected once, and about 6% sits in the top ten. These TCRs come from a human donor in good health.

In this sample, this clonotype turned up many times. The chain employs TRBV7-2 and TRBJ1-1; D is undetermined. Trimming took off 1 base at V and 5 bases at J, with 14 bases between the two ends. Germline V gene sequence: CDR1 SGHTA, CDR2 FQGNSA. The CDR3 is 15 residues long. CDR3 region: CASSLGPTLGTEAFF. CDR3 nucleotides: TGTGCCAGCAGCTTAGGACCCACCCTGGGGACTGAAGCTTTCTTT.

This clonotype appeared a single time. The V and J genes are TRBV3-1 and TRBJ1-3; D remains unclear. The CDR3 totals 16 residues. Trimming pared 1 base from V and 0 bases from J, leaving 10 bases between. Germline V gene sequence: CDR1 LGHDT, CDR2 YNNKEL (reference sequence). This CDR3 is CASSQVVGHSGNTIYF. In DNA form, the CDR3 reads TGTGCCAGCAGCCAAGTAGTGGGCCACTCTGGAAACACCATATATTTT.

The sample holds many counts of this clonotype. The chain is built from TRBV19 and TRBJ2-1; no definite D call. The CDR3 length is 13 residues. V lost 5 bases and J 10 bases, leaving 15 bases between the germline ends. Germline CDR1 reads LNHDA; CDR2 reads SQIVND (reference sequence). CDR3 in amino acids: CASSFPLTGEQFF. DNA of the CDR3: TGTGCCAGTAGTTTCCCGCTTACGGGCGAGCAGTTCTTC.

Only a few counts were recorded for this clonotype. The V gene is TRBV3-1, the J gene TRBJ1-1; D gene uncertain. Deletions cut 5 bases from V and 8 bases from J, with 21 bases between. The germline CDR1 and CDR2 sequences are LGHDT and YNNKEL (reference sequence). This CDR3 spans 15 amino acids. The CDR3 region is CASSRSWPFEQEAFF. CDR3 nucleotides: TGTGCCAGCAGCAGATCATGGCCGTTCGAACAGGAAGCTTTCTTT.

The sample holds a few counts of this clonotype. V and J are TRBV27 and TRBJ2-7; the D gene is possibly TRBD2 (6 bases). The V and J ends lost 2 bases and 1 base respectively, with 12 bases between them. CDR1 MNHEY and CDR2 SMNVEV come from the germline V gene (reference sequence). CDR3 size: 15 residues. In nucleotides, the CDR3 is TGTGCCAGCAGTTTACGCGGGAAATCTTCCTACGAGCAGTACTTC. Translating it yields CASSLRGKSSYEQYF.